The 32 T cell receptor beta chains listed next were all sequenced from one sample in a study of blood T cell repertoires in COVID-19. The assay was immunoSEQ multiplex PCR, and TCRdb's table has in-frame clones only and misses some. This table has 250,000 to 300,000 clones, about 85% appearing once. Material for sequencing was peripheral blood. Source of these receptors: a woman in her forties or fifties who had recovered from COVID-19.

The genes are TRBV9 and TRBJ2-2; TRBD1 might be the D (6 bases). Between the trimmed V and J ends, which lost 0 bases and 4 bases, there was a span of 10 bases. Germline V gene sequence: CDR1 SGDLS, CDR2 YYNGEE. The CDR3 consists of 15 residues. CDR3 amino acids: CASSVGTEITGELFF. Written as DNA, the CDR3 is TGTGCCAGCAGCGTAGGGACAGAAATCACCGGGGAGCTGTTTTTT.

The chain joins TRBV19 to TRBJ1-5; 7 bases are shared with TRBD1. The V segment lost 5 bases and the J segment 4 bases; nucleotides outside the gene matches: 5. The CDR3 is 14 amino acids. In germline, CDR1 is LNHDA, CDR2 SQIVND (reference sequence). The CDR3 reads CASSADRPNQPQHF. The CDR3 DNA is TGTGCCAGTAGTGCGGACAGGCCGAATCAGCCCCAGCATTTT.

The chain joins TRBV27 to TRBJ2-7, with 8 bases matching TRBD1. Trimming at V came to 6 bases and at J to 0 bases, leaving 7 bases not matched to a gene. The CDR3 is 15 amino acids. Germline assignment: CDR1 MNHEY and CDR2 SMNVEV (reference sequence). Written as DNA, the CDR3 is TGTGCCAGCAGCGTGACAGGGGCCTCCTCCTACGAGCAGTACTTC. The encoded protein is CASSVTGASSYEQYF.

The CDR3 here is CASSSQLRGHYGYTF. CDR3 coding DNA: TGTGCCAGCAGCTCGCAACTCAGGGGACACTATGGCTACACCTTC. The V gene is TRBV11-2, the J gene TRBJ1-2; possibly TRBD1 for D (6 bases). Germline assignment: CDR1 SGHAT and CDR2 FQNNGV. The V gene lost 4 bases and the J gene lost 3 bases, with 15 bases spanning the gap. CDR3 length equals 15 residues.

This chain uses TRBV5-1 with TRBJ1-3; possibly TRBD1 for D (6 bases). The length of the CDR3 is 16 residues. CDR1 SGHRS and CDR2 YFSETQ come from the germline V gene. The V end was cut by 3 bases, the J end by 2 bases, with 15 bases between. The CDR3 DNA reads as TGCGCCAGCAGCTCGGGACCCTCAGGGGCTGGAAACACCATATATTTT. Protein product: CASSSGPSGAGNTIYF. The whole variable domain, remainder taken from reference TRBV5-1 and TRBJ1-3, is KAGVTQTPRYLIKTRGQQVTLSCSPISGHRSVSWYQQTPGQGLQFLFEYFSETQRNKGNFPGRFSGRQFSNSRSEMNVSTLELGDSALYLCASSSGPSGAGNTIYFGEGSWLTVV.

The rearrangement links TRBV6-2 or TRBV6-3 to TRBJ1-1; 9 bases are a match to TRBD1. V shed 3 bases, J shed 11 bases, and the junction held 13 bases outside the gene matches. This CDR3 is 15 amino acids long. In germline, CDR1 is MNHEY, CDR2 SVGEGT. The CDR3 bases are TGTGCCAGCAGTTATCGCTCGTTTGGACAGGGGTTTGCTTTCTTT. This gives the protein CASSYRSFGQGFAFF.

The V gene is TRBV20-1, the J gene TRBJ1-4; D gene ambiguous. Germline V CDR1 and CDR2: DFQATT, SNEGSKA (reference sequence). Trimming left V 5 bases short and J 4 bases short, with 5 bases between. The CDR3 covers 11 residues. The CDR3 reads CSASSNEKLFF. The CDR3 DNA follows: TGCAGTGCTTCGAGTAATGAAAAACTGTTTTTT.

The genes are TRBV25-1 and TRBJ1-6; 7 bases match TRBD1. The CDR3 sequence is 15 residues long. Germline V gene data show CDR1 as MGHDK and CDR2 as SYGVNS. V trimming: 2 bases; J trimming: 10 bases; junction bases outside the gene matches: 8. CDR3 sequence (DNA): TGTGCCAGCAGTGAAGATCAGGGGGGCTCGTCACCCCTCCACTTT. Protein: CASSEDQGGSSPLHF.

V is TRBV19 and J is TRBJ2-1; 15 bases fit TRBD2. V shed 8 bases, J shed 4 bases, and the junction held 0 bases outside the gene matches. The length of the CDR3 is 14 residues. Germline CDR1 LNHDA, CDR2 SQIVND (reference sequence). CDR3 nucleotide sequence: TGTGCCAGTGGGACTAGCGGGAGGTACAATGAGCAGTTCTTC. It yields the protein CASGTSGRYNEQFF. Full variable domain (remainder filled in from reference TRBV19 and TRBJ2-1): DGGITQSPKYLFRKEGQNVTLSCEQNLNHDAMYWYRQDPGQGLRLIYYSQIVNDFQKGDIAEGYSVSREKKESFPLTVTSAQKNPTAFYLCASGTSGRYNEQFFGPGTRLTVL.

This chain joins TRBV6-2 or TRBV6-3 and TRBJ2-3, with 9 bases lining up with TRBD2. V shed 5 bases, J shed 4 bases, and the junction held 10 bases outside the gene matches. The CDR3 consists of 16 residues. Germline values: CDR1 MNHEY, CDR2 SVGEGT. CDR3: CASSDPQGGGADTQYF. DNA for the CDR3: TGTGCCAGCAGTGACCCCCAGGGCGGGGGGGCAGATACGCAGTATTTT.

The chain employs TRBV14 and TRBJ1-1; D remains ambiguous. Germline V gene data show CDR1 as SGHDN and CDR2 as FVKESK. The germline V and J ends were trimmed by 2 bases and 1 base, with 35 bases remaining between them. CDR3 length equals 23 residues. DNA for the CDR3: TGTGCCAGCAGCCAAAAGAACCGCCCCGACCGGCAGTTGGACTGGCTAGCGAACACTGAAGCTTTCTTT. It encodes CASSQKNRPDRQLDWLANTEAFF.

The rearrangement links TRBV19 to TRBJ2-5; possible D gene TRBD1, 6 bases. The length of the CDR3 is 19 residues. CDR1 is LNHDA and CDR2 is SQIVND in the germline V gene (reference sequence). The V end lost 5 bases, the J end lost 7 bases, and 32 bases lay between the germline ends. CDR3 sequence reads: CASSRTGTTGWKGQGTQYF. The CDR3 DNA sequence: TGTGCCAGTAGTCGAACCGGGACAACAGGGTGGAAGGGTCAGGGGACCCAGTACTTC.

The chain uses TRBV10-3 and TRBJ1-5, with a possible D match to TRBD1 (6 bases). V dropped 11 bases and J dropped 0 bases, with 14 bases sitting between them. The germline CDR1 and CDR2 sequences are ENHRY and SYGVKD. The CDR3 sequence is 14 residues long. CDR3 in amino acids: CAFLQGHSNQPQHF. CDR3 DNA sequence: TGTGCCTTCCTACAGGGACATAGCAATCAGCCCCAGCATTTT.

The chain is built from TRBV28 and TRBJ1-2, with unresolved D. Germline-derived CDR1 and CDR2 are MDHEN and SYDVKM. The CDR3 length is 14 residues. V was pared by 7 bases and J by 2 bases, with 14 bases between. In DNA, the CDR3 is TGTGCCAGCACCATACCAGGCAGAAACTATGGCTACACCTTC. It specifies CASTIPGRNYGYTF.

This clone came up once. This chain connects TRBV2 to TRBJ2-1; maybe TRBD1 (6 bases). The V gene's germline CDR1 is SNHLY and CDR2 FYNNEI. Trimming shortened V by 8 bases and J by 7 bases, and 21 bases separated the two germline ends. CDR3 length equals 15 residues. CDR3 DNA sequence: TGTGCCAGCGGGGTCCCAGGGGCGGGTTTAAATGAGCAGTTCTTC. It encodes CASGVPGAGLNEQFF.

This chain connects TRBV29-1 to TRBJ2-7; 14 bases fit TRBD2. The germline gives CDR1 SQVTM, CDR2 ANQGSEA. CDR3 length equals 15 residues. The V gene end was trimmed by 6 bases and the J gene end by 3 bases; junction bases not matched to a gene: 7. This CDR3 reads CSVIGTSGSLYEQYF. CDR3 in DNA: TGCAGCGTCATCGGGACTAGCGGGAGTCTCTACGAGCAGTACTTC.

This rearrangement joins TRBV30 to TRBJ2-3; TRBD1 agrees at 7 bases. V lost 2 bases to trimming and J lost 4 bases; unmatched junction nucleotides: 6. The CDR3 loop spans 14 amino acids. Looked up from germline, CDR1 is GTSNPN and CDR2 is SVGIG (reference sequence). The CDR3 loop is CAWSPQGWPDTQYF. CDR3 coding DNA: TGTGCCTGGAGTCCACAGGGGTGGCCAGATACGCAGTATTTT.

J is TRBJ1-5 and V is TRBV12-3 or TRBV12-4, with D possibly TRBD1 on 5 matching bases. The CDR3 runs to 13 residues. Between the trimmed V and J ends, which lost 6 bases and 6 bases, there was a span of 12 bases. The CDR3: CASRARVGQPQHF. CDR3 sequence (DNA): TGTGCCAGCAGAGCCAGGGTAGGTCAGCCCCAGCATTTT.

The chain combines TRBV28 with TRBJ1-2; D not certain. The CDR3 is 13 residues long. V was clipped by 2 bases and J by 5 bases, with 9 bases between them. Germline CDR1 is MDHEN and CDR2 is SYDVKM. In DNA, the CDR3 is TGTGCCAGCAGTTTAAGAGCGTGGTATGGCTACACCTTC. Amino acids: CASSLRAWYGYTF.

CDR3 DNA: TGCGCCAGCAGCTTTGGGACTAGCGGACTTAATGAGCAGTTCTTC. Translation: CASSFGTSGLNEQFF. The chain joins TRBV5-1 to TRBJ2-1; TRBD2 aligns across 11 bases. After removal of 2 bases from V and 7 bases from J, the junction contained 5 bases not matched to a gene. Germline V gene lookup returns CDR1 SGHRS and CDR2 YFSETQ. This CDR3 has 15 amino acids.

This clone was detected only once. CDR3 residues: CASSLVGLWPYGYTF. DNA for the CDR3: TGTGCCAGCAGTTTAGTGGGCCTCTGGCCCTATGGCTACACCTTC. The chain combines TRBV27 with TRBJ1-2; no clear D. The CDR3 loop spans 15 amino acids. Germline V gives CDR1 MNHEY, CDR2 SMNVEV (reference sequence). V lost 2 bases and J lost 4, with 14 bases in between.

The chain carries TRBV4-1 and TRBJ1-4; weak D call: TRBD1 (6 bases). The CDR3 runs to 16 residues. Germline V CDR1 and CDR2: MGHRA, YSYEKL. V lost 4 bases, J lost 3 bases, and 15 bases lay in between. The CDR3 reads CASSLDRQIANEKLFF. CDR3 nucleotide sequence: TGCGCCAGCAGCCTAGACAGGCAGATAGCTAATGAAAAACTGTTTTTT.

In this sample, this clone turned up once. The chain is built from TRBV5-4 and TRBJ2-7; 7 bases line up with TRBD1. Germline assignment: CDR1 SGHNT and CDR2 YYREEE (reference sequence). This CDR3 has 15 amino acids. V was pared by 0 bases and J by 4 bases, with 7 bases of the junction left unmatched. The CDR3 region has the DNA TGTGCCAGCAGCTTGGAGGGGGACAGACGTTACGAGCAGTACTTC. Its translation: CASSLEGDRRYEQYF.

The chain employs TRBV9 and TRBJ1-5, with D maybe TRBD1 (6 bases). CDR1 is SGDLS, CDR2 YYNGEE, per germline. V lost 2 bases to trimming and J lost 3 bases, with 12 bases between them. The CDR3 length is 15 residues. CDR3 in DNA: TGTGCCAGCAGCGTCGGACAGAGCGTCAATCAGCCCCAGCATTTT. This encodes CASSVGQSVNQPQHF.

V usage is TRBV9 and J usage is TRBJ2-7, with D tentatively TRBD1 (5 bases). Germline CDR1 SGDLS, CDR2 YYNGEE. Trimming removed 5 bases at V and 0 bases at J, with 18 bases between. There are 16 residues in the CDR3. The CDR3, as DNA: TGTGCCAGCAGTTCTTCCCCGGACATCCTCTCCTACGAGCAGTACTTC. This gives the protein CASSSSPDILSYEQYF.

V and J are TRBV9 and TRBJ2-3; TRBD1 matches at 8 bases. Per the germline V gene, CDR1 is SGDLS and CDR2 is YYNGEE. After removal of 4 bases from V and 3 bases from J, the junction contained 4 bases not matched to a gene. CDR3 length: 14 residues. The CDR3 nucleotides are TGTGCCAGCAGCATCGGACAGGGAACAGATACGCAGTATTTT. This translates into CASSIGQGTDTQYF.

CDR3 sequence: CASSEGGLYGYTF. The CDR3 DNA reads as TGCGCCAGCAGTGAAGGGGGCCTCTATGGCTACACCTTC. The chain carries TRBV10-1 and TRBJ1-2, with 7 bases fitting TRBD1. Germline V gene data show CDR1 as WNHNN and CDR2 as SYGVQD (reference sequence). V lost 3 bases, J lost 4 bases, and 2 bases stayed unmatched. This CDR3 region has 13 residues.

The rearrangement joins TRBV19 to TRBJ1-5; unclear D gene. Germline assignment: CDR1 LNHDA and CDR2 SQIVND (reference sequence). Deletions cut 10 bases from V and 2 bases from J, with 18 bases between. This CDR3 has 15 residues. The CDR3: CATKTLGEGNQPQHF. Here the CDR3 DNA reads TGTGCCACTAAAACCCTGGGAGAGGGCAATCAGCCCCAGCATTTT.

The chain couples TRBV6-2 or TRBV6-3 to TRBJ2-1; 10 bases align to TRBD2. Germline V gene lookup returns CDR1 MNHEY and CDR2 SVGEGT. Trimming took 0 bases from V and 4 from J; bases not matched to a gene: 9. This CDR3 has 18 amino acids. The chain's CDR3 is CASSYSISGGINYNEQFF. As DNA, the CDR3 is TGTGCCAGCAGTTACTCGATTAGCGGGGGGATTAATTACAATGAGCAGTTCTTC.

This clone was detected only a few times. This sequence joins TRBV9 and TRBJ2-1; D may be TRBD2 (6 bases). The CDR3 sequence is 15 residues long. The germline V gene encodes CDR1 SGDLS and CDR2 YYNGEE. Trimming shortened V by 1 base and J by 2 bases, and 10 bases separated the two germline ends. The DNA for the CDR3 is TGTGCCAGCAGCGTACGGGAGAGAACCTACAATGAGCAGTTCTTC. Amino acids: CASSVRERTYNEQFF.

The CDR3 nucleotides are TGTGCCAGTAGCCCTAAAGGGGGCGGGAACTATGGCTACACCTTC. It translates to CASSPKGGGNYGYTF. The chain employs TRBV19 and TRBJ1-2, with TRBD1 matching 7 bases. This CDR3 comprises 15 residues. Unmatched junction bases numbered 9, after V lost 6 bases and J lost 2 bases. Germline V gene data show CDR1 as LNHDA and CDR2 as SQIVND (reference sequence). Supplemented by reference TRBV19 and TRBJ1-2, the full variable domain reads DGGITQSPKYLFRKEGQNVTLSCEQNLNHDAMYWYRQDPGQGLRLIYYSQIVNDFQKGDIAEGYSVSREKKESFPLTVTSAQKNPTAFYLCASSPKGGGNYGYTFGSGTRLTVV.

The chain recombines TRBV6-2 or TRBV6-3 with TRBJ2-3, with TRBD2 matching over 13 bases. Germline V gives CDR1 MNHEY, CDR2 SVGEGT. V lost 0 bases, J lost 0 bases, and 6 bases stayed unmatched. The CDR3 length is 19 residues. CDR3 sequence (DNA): TGTGCCAGCAGTTACTCGTCGGGACTAGCGGGACCCAGCACAGATACGCAGTATTTT. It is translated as CASSYSSGLAGPSTDTQYF.